The text below deals with one T cell receptor (beta chain). Sequenced by immunoSEQ multiplex PCR; TCRdb stores in-frame clones only, minus some. The top ten clones hold about 1.2% of a sample with approximately 160,000 clones, around 85% of them seen once. The data are from a study of blood T cell repertoires in COVID-19. The wider study: Sample material is recorded as cDNA or gDNA derived from T cells, B-cell-depleted T cells, or PBMCs.

The specimen was peripheral blood. The receptor was isolated from a man aged 55 to 70 who had recovered from COVID-19.

The DNA of the CDR3 is TGTGCCAGCAGCCCCAGAGAGGAGGGGGCAATCTATGGCTACACCTTC. Its translation is CASSPREEGAIYGYTF. V and J are TRBV9 and TRBJ1-2, with 7 bases matching TRBD1. This CDR3 is built from 16 residues. The V gene end was trimmed by 4 bases and the J gene end by 4 bases; junction bases not matched to a gene: 13. CDR1 and CDR2 (germline): SGDLS, YYNGEE.